This T cell receptor beta chain originates from a study of shared clonotypes between healthy human individuals. The authors loaded about 200 ng DNA, about 30,000 T cell genomes, into sorted-subset replicate PCRs. Assay used: immunoSEQ multiplex PCR; TCRdb lists only in-frame clones, some missing. The sample holds 500,000 to 550,000 clones, around 96% seen once. Deletions cut 0 bases from V and 6 bases from J, with 9 bases between. This CDR3 has 14 residues. The germline CDR1 and CDR2 sequences are SGHAT and FQNNGV. Study findings and constraints: Clonotypes not shared had lower generation probabilities than those common to all four donors. A handful of donors had about 5% of their naive CD4 clonotypes in common.

To note about this clone: Its target is unknown. The sample carries other DNA sequences with the same CDR3.

Researchers partitioned CD4+ cells into CD45RA+ naive and CD45RA-negative memory subsets. This receptor was obtained from a young woman in good health. The V gene is TRBV11-2, the J gene TRBJ2-1, with D perhaps being TRBD1 or TRBD2 (6 bases each). The sample consisted of naive CD4+ T cells sorted from blood. Regarding subset: CD45RA+ positively selected. Here the CDR3 reads CASSLDRGGNEQFF. DNA of the CDR3: TGTGCCAGCAGCTTAGACAGGGGAGGCAATGAGCAGTTCTTC. The variable domain in full, with the rest retrieved from reference TRBV11-2 and TRBJ2-1, is EAGVAQSPRYKIIEKRQSVAFWCNPISGHATLYWYQQILGQGPKLLIQFQNNGVVDDSQLPKDRFSAERLKGVDSTLKIQPAKLEDSAVYLCASSLDRGGNEQFFGPGTRLTVL.